The 13 T cell receptor beta chains listed next were all sequenced from one sample in a study of T cell repertoires in cytomegalovirus infection (dated by TCRdb to about 2019). Sample treatment or condition, as interpreted from the label and publication: in vitro stimulation with specific CMV peptide epitopes to enrich CMV-specific T cells. These receptors have no known antigen. The data were produced on an Illumina HiSeq 1500. Clones were called with MiXCR by TCRdb after fastp trimmed the public reads at Q25, and only in-frame beta chains were retained. Identical CDR3 proteins give one entry, which carries the most common genes and DNA. The sample profile shows about half a million distinct CDR3 sequences; 30% to 40% of them were found once. The ten largest clones capture roughly 17% of the sample. The source material was cultured PBMCs, sampled from culture after CMV antigen stimulation. Source of these receptors: a human donor in good health (CMV status not recorded). Some clones in this sample may be carry-over from other donors' samples.

This clonotype showed up just a few times. This chain connects TRBV12-3 or TRBV12-4 to TRBJ1-2, with D possibly TRBD1 on 6 matching bases. The CDR3 runs 12 residues. Trimming left V 6 bases short and J 4 bases short, with 9 bases between. Here the CDR3 DNA reads TGTGCCAGCAGAAGACAGGTCTATGGCTACACCTTC. Protein sequence: CASRRQVYGYTF.

The chain employs TRBV7-6 and TRBJ1-6; D may be TRBD1 (5 bases). CDR1 SGHVS and CDR2 FNYEAQ come from the germline V gene. The CDR3 runs 15 residues. Trimming shortened V by 4 bases and J by 9 bases, and 16 bases separated the two germline ends. The CDR3 nucleotides read TGTGCCAGCAGCTCGACAGATTTCGGGGTTTCACCCCTCCACTTT. It translates to CASSSTDFGVSPLHF.

This clonotype was seen only a few times. The chain is built from TRBV19 and TRBJ1-2; D ambiguous. The CDR3 is 14 residues long. The germline V gene encodes CDR1 LNHDA and CDR2 SQIVND (reference sequence). Trimming removed 3 bases from V and 5 bases from J, with 13 bases in between. The CDR3 is CASSIQYSDYGYTF. The CDR3 DNA is TGTGCCAGTAGTATCCAATACAGTGATTATGGCTACACCTTC. The whole variable domain, remainder taken from reference TRBV19 and TRBJ1-2, is DGGITQSPKYLFRKEGQNVTLSCEQNLNHDAMYWYRQDPGQGLRLIYYSQIVNDFQKGDIAEGYSVSREKKESFPLTVTSAQKNPTAFYLCASSIQYSDYGYTFGSGTRLTVV.

Only a few counts were recorded for this clonotype. The chain uses TRBV6-1 and TRBJ2-1, with D unclear. Germline V gene sequence: CDR1 MNHNS, CDR2 SASEGT. Trimming removed 7 bases at V and 0 bases at J, with 13 bases between. The CDR3 covers 15 residues. CDR3 in amino acids: CASTERLSSYNEQFF. CDR3 sequence (DNA): TGTGCCAGCACCGAGCGTCTCAGCTCCTACAATGAGCAGTTCTTC.

The sample holds a few counts of this clonotype. V gene TRBV7-9 combines with J gene TRBJ2-3; TRBD2 matches 10 bases. The V gene's germline CDR1 is SEHNR and CDR2 FQNEAQ (reference sequence). V shed 3 bases, J shed 6 bases, and the junction held 9 bases outside the gene matches. The CDR3 totals 16 residues. In DNA form, the CDR3 reads TGTGCCAGCAGCTTCCCTCTAGCGGGAGATGTGGATACGCAGTATTTT. This codes for CASSFPLAGDVDTQYF.

There are a few counts of this clonotype. The rearrangement joins TRBV7-6 to TRBJ1-2; 7 nucleotides agree with TRBD1. After removal of 0 bases from V and 8 bases from J, the junction contained 3 bases not matched to a gene. The germline CDR1 and CDR2 sequences are SGHVS and FNYEAQ. The CDR3 is 13 residues long. Here the CDR3 DNA reads TGTGCCAGCAGCTTAGCAGGGGGCAGGGGCTACACCTTC. Encoded protein: CASSLAGGRGYTF.

The chain has TRBV7-2 and TRBJ2-4; TRBD1 might be the D (8 bases). CDR3 length: 16 residues. Germline loops: CDR1 SGHTA, CDR2 FQGNSA. V was pared by 1 base and J by 3 bases, with 13 bases between. The CDR3 bases are TGTGCCAGCAGCTTAGGACACAGGGGGGGCAAAAACATTCAGTACTTC. Amino acids: CASSLGHRGGKNIQYF.

This clonotype was observed once. The chain uses TRBV4-1 and TRBJ1-4; D call uncertain. The CDR3 sequence is 15 residues long. Germline V lookup: CDR1 MGHRA, CDR2 YSYEKL. Trimming pared 3 bases from V and 5 bases from J, leaving 13 bases between. CDR3 nucleotide sequence: TGCGCCAGCAGCCAGACGGAACTGCCAAATGAAAAACTGTTTTTT. Encoded protein: CASSQTELPNEKLFF.

The table lists this clonotype with a few counts. The chain joins TRBV5-4 to TRBJ2-3, with 8 nucleotides matching TRBD2. The CDR3 has 12 amino acids. The germline V gene has CDR1 SGHNT and CDR2 YYREEE (reference sequence). The ends lost 4 bases at V and 10 bases at J; junction bases unmatched: 5. CDR3 protein: CASSRSGSAQYF. CDR3 bases: TGTGCCAGCAGCCGGAGCGGGAGTGCGCAGTATTTT.

The V gene is TRBV6-6, the J gene TRBJ1-2; D not resolved. This CDR3 is 12 amino acids long. The germline CDR1 and CDR2 sequences are MNHNY and SVGAGI (reference sequence). V gave up 2 bases and J gave up 4 bases, with 5 bases separating them. The CDR3 loop reads CASSYGFYGYTF. The DNA of the CDR3 is TGTGCCAGCAGTTACGGATTCTATGGCTACACCTTC.

This clonotype was picked up a small number of times. The V call is TRBV7-8, the J call TRBJ2-3; 12 positions agree with TRBD2. Germline V gene sequence: CDR1 SGHVS, CDR2 FQNEAQ. J lost 0 bases, V lost 4 bases, and 5 bases had no gene match. The CDR3 is made up of 17 amino acids. The CDR3 DNA is TGTGCCAGCAGCTCAGGGACTAGCGGGTTTAGCACAGATACGCAGTATTTT. Encoded protein: CASSSGTSGFSTDTQYF.

This clonotype came up many times. The rearrangement links TRBV7-8 to TRBJ2-2; D gene uncertain. Germline CDR1 reads SGHVS; CDR2 reads FQNEAQ. V dropped 1 base and J dropped 3 bases, with 3 bases sitting between them. The CDR3 sequence is 13 residues long. The CDR3 here is CASSLGHTGELFF. The CDR3 coding sequence is TGTGCCAGCAGCTTAGGTCACACCGGGGAGCTGTTTTTT.

This clonotype was detected only once. The chain employs TRBV19 and TRBJ1-1, with TRBD1 matching over 7 bases. J lost 1 base, V lost 5 bases, and 7 bases had no gene match. This CDR3 region has 15 residues. CDR1 is LNHDA and CDR2 is SQIVND in the germline V gene (reference sequence). In nucleotides, the CDR3 is TGTGCCAGTAGTTCAAGGGACAGCCCGAACACTGAAGCTTTCTTT. Residues: CASSSRDSPNTEAFF. The complete variable domain, with remaining parts taken from reference TRBV19 and TRBJ1-1, reads DGGITQSPKYLFRKEGQNVTLSCEQNLNHDAMYWYRQDPGQGLRLIYYSQIVNDFQKGDIAEGYSVSREKKESFPLTVTSAQKNPTAFYLCASSSRDSPNTEAFFGQGTRLTVV.